This T cell receptor beta chain was sequenced in a study of blood T cell repertoires in COVID-19. About the study: COVID-19 samples, acute and convalescent, were from the United States, Italy and Spain. In each case, the material was cDNA or gDNA derived from T cells, B-cell-depleted T cells, or PBMCs.

Assay used: immunoSEQ multiplex PCR; TCRdb lists only in-frame clones, some missing. The sample records some 200,000 clones, approximately 87% being singletons. Per germline, CDR1 SNHLY and CDR2 FYNNEI. After removal of 6 bases from V and 7 bases from J, the junction contained 6 bases not matched to a gene. The CDR3 spans 15 residues. The TCR originated in a man aged 35-49 years with active or convalescent COVID-19. Sequenced: peripheral blood. The chain joins TRBV2 to TRBJ2-2; TRBD1 aligns across 12 bases. CDR3 bases: TGTGCCAGCAGGGGGACAGGGGGCTTTGGCGGGGAGCTGTTTTTT. Translating it yields CASRGTGGFGGELFF. Variable domain in full (rest from reference TRBV2 and TRBJ2-2): EPEVTQTPSHQVTQMGQEVILRCVPISNHLYFYWYRQILGQKVEFLVSFYNNEISEKSEIFDDQFSVERPDGSNFTLKIRSTKLEDSAMYFCASRGTGGFGGELFFGEGSRLTVL.